This TCR beta chain was retrieved from a study of siplizumab effects on memory and regulatory T cells. The CDR3 totals 12 residues. The V and J ends lost 6 bases and 8 bases respectively, with 16 bases between them. Germline lookup yields CDR1 SQVTM and CDR2 ANQGSEA. Comment on this clone: This CDR3 is also generated by other DNA sequences in the sample.

Sequencing was performed with immunoSEQ multiplex PCR; in TCRdb, only in-frame clones are kept and a portion is missing. The sample lists over 100,000 clones; 93% were seen once. This receptor was taken from a human donor in good health. The specimen was Tregs sorted from blood. The chain recombines TRBV29-1 with TRBJ1-2; TRBD1 might be the D (5 bases). The CDR3 spells CSVTSGLRGYTF. The CDR3 region has the DNA TGCAGCGTAACCTCAGGGTTGCGAGGCTACACCTTC.